The 23 T cell receptor beta chains presented below share a single source sample, sequenced in a study of CD8+CD57+ T cells in acquired aplastic anemia. The study profiled TCR beta VDJ and CDR3 using genomic DNA as template. TCRdb reanalysed the reads using MiXCR and keeps one entry per CDR3 protein. The table records about 220,000 distinct CDR3 sequences, 30% to 35% of them present only once. Sequencing used sorted CD4+, CD8+, or CD8+CD57+ T cells (not recorded which) from PBMCs. These receptors were obtained from a human donor in good health, serving as a control.

The rearrangement joins TRBV7-9 to TRBJ1-2; no clear D. CDR1 and CDR2 from the germline V gene are SEHNR and FQNEAQ (reference sequence). This CDR3 spans 12 amino acids. Deletions cut 2 bases from V and 8 bases from J, with 9 bases between. CDR3: CASSLTNWGYTF. CDR3 coding DNA: TGTGCCAGCAGCTTAACCAACTGGGGCTACACCTTC.

J is TRBJ2-3 and V is TRBV11-2; weak D call: TRBD1 (5 bases). The CDR3 contains 15 residues. The germline V and J ends were trimmed by 3 bases and 1 base, with 11 bases remaining between them. The germline V gene has CDR1 SGHAT and CDR2 FQNNGV. The CDR3 spells CASSFLGRGTDTQYF. Written as DNA, the CDR3 is TGTGCCAGCAGCTTCCTGGGGCGAGGCACAGATACGCAGTATTTT.

This clonotype was seen at least ten times. J is TRBJ1-1 and V is TRBV9, with D unresolved. CDR1 and CDR2 (germline): SGDLS, YYNGEE. V shed 4 bases and J shed 2 bases, with 12 bases lying between them. The CDR3 has 14 residues. CDR3 coding DNA: TGTGCCAGCAGCTTGATGACCGGTAACACTGAAGCTTTCTTT. Translated: CASSLMTGNTEAFF.

Within the sample, this clonotype is medium-sized. The chain carries TRBV10-3 and TRBJ1-2; D perhaps matches TRBD1 (6 bases). Germline CDR1 ENHRY, CDR2 SYGVKD. Trimming took off 4 bases at V and 7 bases at J, with 13 bases between the two ends. The CDR3 is made up of 13 amino acids. The CDR3, as DNA: TGTGCCATCAGTGCCGGCCAGGGGACTGGCTACACCTTC. This codes for CAISAGQGTGYTF.

The sample holds a few counts of this clonotype. V and J are TRBV27 and TRBJ2-1; either TRBD1 or TRBD2 may fit D (5 bases each). There are 17 residues in the CDR3. Trimming pared 2 bases from V and 5 bases from J, leaving 19 bases between. Looked up from germline, CDR1 is MNHEY and CDR2 is SMNVEV (reference sequence). The CDR3 protein is CASSLRGYGFGDNEQFF. CDR3 nucleotides: TGTGCCAGCAGTTTACGGGGCTATGGGTTTGGGGACAATGAGCAGTTCTTC.

This clonotype has more than one count but fewer than ten. The chain employs TRBV28 and TRBJ1-6, with D uncertain. The CDR3 is 18 amino acids. In germline, CDR1 is MDHEN, CDR2 SYDVKM. The V gene lost 1 base and the J gene lost 3 bases, with 16 bases spanning the gap. The chain's CDR3 is CASSLYPAWRDYNSPLHF. The CDR3 DNA sequence: TGTGCCAGCAGTTTATACCCTGCGTGGAGGGACTATAATTCACCCCTCCACTTT. Supplemented by reference TRBV28 and TRBJ1-6, the full variable domain reads DVKVTQSSRYLVKRTGEKVFLECVQDMDHENMFWYRQDPGLGLRLIYFSYDVKMKEKGDIPEGYSVSREKKERFSLILESASTNQTSMYLCASSLYPAWRDYNSPLHFGNGTRLTVT.

This clonotype was detected many times. The chain carries TRBV20-1 and TRBJ1-2, with 8 bases matching TRBD1. CDR1 is DFQATT and CDR2 is SNEGSKA in the germline V gene (reference sequence). This CDR3 comprises 12 residues. V was pared by 2 bases and J by 8 bases, with 4 bases of the junction left unmatched. Here the CDR3 reads CSARTQGAGYTF. In DNA form, the CDR3 reads TGCAGTGCTAGAACCCAGGGGGCGGGCTACACCTTC.

This clonotype has a handful of counts. A clone one base away is much larger, so this may be a read error. V usage is TRBV2 and J usage is TRBJ2-2; no firm D call. The CDR3 is 15 residues long. Germline V gene lookup returns CDR1 SNHLY and CDR2 FYNNEI. V shed 6 bases and J shed 4 bases, with 15 bases lying between them. CDR3 DNA: TGTGCCAGCAGGCCAAGGGTGGTCTGCACCGGGGAGCTGTTTTTT. Amino acids: CASRPRVVCTGELFF.

The J gene is TRBJ2-3, the V gene TRBV2, with a weak D call TRBD2 (7 bases). Germline CDR1 reads SNHLY; CDR2 reads FYNNEI. V was shortened by 9 bases and J by 6 bases, with 19 bases between the two germline ends. This CDR3 spans 14 amino acids. The CDR3 DNA reads TGTGCCAGAACAGGGCCTAGCGGACCCGATACGCAGTATTTT. It yields the protein CARTGPSGPDTQYF.

Many counts were recorded for this clonotype. The chain employs TRBV7-6 and TRBJ1-3; D is ambiguous. Trimming removed 5 bases at V and 0 bases at J, with 8 bases between. CDR3 length: 14 residues. Germline V gene lookup returns CDR1 SGHVS and CDR2 FNYEAQ. This CDR3 reads CASSPGDSGNTIYF. The CDR3 DNA follows: TGTGCCAGCAGCCCTGGGGACTCTGGAAACACCATATATTTT.

This clonotype was found many times. The gene calls are TRBV6-1 and TRBJ1-1; weak D call: TRBD1 (5 bases). In germline, CDR1 is MNHNS, CDR2 SASEGT. Trimming took off 8 bases at V and 3 bases at J, with 10 bases between the two ends. This CDR3 has 12 amino acids. The CDR3 DNA is TGTGCCAGCGGGGCATATGACACTGAAGCTTTCTTT. It yields the protein CASGAYDTEAFF.

This clonotype was found many times. The V and J genes are TRBV10-1 and TRBJ1-5; a weak D match, TRBD1 (5 bases). There are 18 residues in the CDR3. Trimming cost V 0 bases and J 3 bases, with 18 bases left between them. From germline, CDR1 is WNHNN and CDR2 SYGVQD (reference sequence). The CDR3 reads CASSESWGGTFDNQPQHF. The CDR3 DNA reads as TGCGCCAGCAGTGAGTCGTGGGGGGGGACGTTCGACAATCAGCCCCAGCATTTT.

The rearrangement joins TRBV10-2 to TRBJ2-3; 12 bases match TRBD2. CDR1 WSHSY and CDR2 SAAADI come from the germline V gene. This CDR3 has 15 residues. J was trimmed by 11 bases and V by 9 bases; bases with no gene match: 15. This CDR3 reads CASARTSGDHNEQYF. The CDR3 DNA follows: TGCGCCAGTGCCCGGACTAGCGGGGACCACAATGAGCAGTATTTT.

In the case of this clonotype: A much larger clone lies a single base off, so this may be a read error. J is TRBJ2-7 and V is TRBV19; possibly TRBD1 for D (6 bases). CDR1 and CDR2 (germline): LNHDA, SQIVND (reference sequence). The CDR3 length is 13 residues. The germline V and J ends were trimmed by 6 bases and 5 bases, with 14 bases remaining between them. Written as DNA, the CDR3 is TGTGCCAGTAGAATTATACACAGGGACGAGCAGTACTTC. It is translated as CASRIIHRDEQYF. Together with reference TRBV19 and TRBJ2-7, the CDR3 gives the full variable domain: DGGITQSPKYLFRKEGQNVTLSCEQNLNHDAMYWYRQDPGQGLRLIYYSQIVNDFQKGDIAEGYSVSREKKESFPLTVTSAQKNPTAFYLCASRIIHRDEQYFGPGTRLTVT.

This clonotype has ten or more counts. The chain employs TRBV2 and TRBJ1-2; no firm D call. The germline gives CDR1 SNHLY, CDR2 FYNNEI. CDR3 length: 14 residues. Trimming took 6 bases from V and 5 from J, leaving 16 bases between them. This CDR3 reads CASSSRPSGYGYTF. CDR3 sequence (DNA): TGTGCCAGCAGCAGCCGGCCCAGCGGATATGGCTACACCTTC.

The chain combines TRBV10-1 with TRBJ2-5; 9 positions agree with TRBD2. V gave up 10 bases and J gave up 2 bases; unmatched junction bases: 5. The CDR3 sequence is 13 residues long. Germline V gene data show CDR1 as WNHNN and CDR2 as SYGVQD (reference sequence). CDR3 bases: TGCGCCACCGCTAGCGGGACACAAGAGACCCAGTACTTC. This encodes CATASGTQETQYF.

The J gene is TRBJ1-5, the V gene TRBV6-1, with a possible D match to TRBD1 (5 bases). The CDR3 is 15 residues long. Trimming pared 5 bases from V and 3 bases from J, leaving 14 bases between. Germline V gene sequence: CDR1 MNHNS, CDR2 SASEGT. The CDR3 spells CASSTGDRANQPQHF. Here the CDR3 DNA reads TGTGCCAGCAGTACCGGAGACAGAGCCAATCAGCCCCAGCATTTT.

In the case of this clonotype: This may come from a read error, since a much larger clone is one base off. This chain links TRBV24-1 with TRBJ2-1, with 8 bases identical to TRBD1. Germline-derived CDR1 and CDR2 are KGHDR and SFDVKD. The CDR3 has 16 residues. CDR3 protein: CASSASAGGVLGEQFF. The DNA for the CDR3 is TGTGCCTCCAGTGCCTCGGCAGGGGGCGTCTTAGGTGAGCAGTTCTTC.

This clonotype was seen many times. The chain employs TRBV5-1 and TRBJ1-2; D unresolved. V gave up 0 bases and J gave up 2 bases, with 8 bases separating them. The CDR3 has 14 amino acids. The V gene's germline CDR1 is SGHRS and CDR2 YFSETQ. The CDR3 is CASSLEDGNYGYTF. The DNA of the CDR3 is TGCGCCAGCAGCTTGGAGGATGGGAACTATGGCTACACCTTC.

This chain uses TRBV11-1 with TRBJ2-5; 14 nucleotides line up with TRBD2. The CDR3 has 17 residues. Germline CDR1 is SGHAT and CDR2 is FQDESV (reference sequence). Trimming cost V 5 bases and J 5 bases; bases outside gene matches: 10. The CDR3 here is CASSHPMTSGRDETQYF. Written as DNA, the CDR3 is TGTGCCAGCAGCCATCCTATGACTAGCGGGAGGGATGAGACCCAGTACTTC.

This clonotype has only a few counts. The chain carries TRBV5-1 and TRBJ1-4; 7 bases agree with TRBD1. Trimming at V came to 1 base and at J to 7 bases, leaving 4 bases not matched to a gene. Per germline, CDR1 SGHRS and CDR2 YFSETQ. The CDR3 covers 14 residues. The CDR3 sequence is CASSLRGQGEKLFF. CDR3 in DNA: TGCGCCAGCAGCTTGAGGGGGCAGGGTGAAAAACTGTTTTTT.

This clonotype appeared once. A single base separates this from a much larger clone, so it may be a read error. As the CDR3 is not closed by the conserved phenylalanine or tryptophan, this likely results from a read error. The chain joins TRBV20-1 to TRBJ2-3, with D tentatively TRBD1 or TRBD2 (5 bases each). Germline V gives CDR1 DFQATT, CDR2 SNEGSKA (reference sequence). V was cut by 1 base and J by 8 bases, with 16 bases left in between. The CDR3 is made up of 14 amino acids. CDR3 loop: CSARVDYRGGTQYS. The DNA of the CDR3 is TGCAGTGCTAGAGTTGACTATAGGGGCGGTACGCAGTATTCT.

The V call is TRBV7-2, the J call TRBJ2-5, with 8 bases matching TRBD1. This CDR3 is built from 15 residues. Germline V gene lookup returns CDR1 SGHTA and CDR2 FQGNSA. V lost 5 bases to trimming and J lost 5 bases; unmatched junction nucleotides: 10. The CDR3 coding sequence is TGTGCCAGCAGCGCCGCGGACAGGGTCGGGGAGACCCAGTACTTC. Residues: CASSAADRVGETQYF.